This T cell receptor beta chain came from a study of cytomegalovirus exposure and HLA in healthy donors. With 60 Vbeta and 13 Jbeta primers, the PCR was carried out. Sequencing was performed with immunoSEQ multiplex PCR; in TCRdb, only in-frame clones are kept and a portion is missing. Found here are about 180,000 clones, 70% to 80% of them singletons; the top ten hold about 2.7%. There are 14 residues in the CDR3. Germline V gene sequence: CDR1 SEHNR, CDR2 FQNEAQ (reference sequence). V was clipped by 4 bases and J by 4 bases; unmatched bases: 5. The study's findings and limits: Analysis was carried out at a later point, and it linked a missense DCLRE1C variant to TCR beta V- and J-gene trimming.

This clone appeared a single time. Its target is not known. The sequenced sample consisted of PBMCs. This chain links TRBV7-9 with TRBJ1-1; TRBD1 matches 8 bases. The source of this sequence is a male donor in good health and CMV-seronegative. In DNA form, the CDR3 reads TGTGCCAGCAGCTCCCGGACAGGGAGCACTGAAGCTTTCTTT. It is translated as CASSSRTGSTEAFF.